The clone carrying this T cell receptor (beta chain) has a handful of counts. The antigen remains unidentified. This sample was included in a study of cytomegalovirus exposure and HLA in healthy donors. Study-wide findings and caveats: The study recorded 150 to 200 TCR beta chains that were cytomegalovirus-associated. Subsequent analysis of the 120 or so validation repertoires found a tendency for first-cohort TCR clusters to co-occur. Testing in vitro showed three CMV-associated chains specific for CMV antigens.

The germline V gene has CDR1 LNHDA and CDR2 SQIVND (reference sequence). The V end was cut by 1 base, the J end by 4 bases, with 8 bases between. The CDR3 has 14 amino acids. The assay was immunoSEQ multiplex PCR, and TCRdb's table has in-frame clones only and misses some. The data show 100,000 to 120,000 clones, 70% to 90% seen once. The source is a woman aged 25 to 45 in good health and CMV-seropositive. This chain joins TRBV19 and TRBJ1-5; D unclear. Input material: PBMCs. CDR3 nucleotide sequence: TGTGCCAGTAGTATAGTCGCGGGGAATCAGCCCCAGCATTTT. This encodes CASSIVAGNQPQHF.